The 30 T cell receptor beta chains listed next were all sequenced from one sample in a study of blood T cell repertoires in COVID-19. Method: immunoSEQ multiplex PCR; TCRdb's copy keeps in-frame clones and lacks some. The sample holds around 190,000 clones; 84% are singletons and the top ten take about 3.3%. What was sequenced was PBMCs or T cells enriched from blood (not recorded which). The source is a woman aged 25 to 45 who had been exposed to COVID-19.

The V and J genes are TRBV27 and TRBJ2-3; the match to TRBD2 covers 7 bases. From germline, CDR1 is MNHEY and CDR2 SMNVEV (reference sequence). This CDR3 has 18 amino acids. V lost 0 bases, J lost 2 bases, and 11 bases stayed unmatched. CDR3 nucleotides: TGTGCCAGCAGTTTATCTTTTTTAGGGACTACCCCCACAGATACGCAGTATTTT. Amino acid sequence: CASSLSFLGTTPTDTQYF.

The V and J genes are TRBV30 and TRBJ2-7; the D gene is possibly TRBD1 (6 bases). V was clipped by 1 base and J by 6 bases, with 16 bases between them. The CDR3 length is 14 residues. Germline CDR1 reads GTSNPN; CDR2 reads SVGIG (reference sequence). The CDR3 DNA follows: TGTGCCTGGAGTGACGACAGGTCGAGCTCCGAGCAGTACTTC. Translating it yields CAWSDDRSSSEQYF.

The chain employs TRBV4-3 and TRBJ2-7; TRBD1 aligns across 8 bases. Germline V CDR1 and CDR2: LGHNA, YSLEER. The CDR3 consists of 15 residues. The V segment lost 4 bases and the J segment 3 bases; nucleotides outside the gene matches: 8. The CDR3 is CASSPGQGTFYEQYF. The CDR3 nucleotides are TGCGCCAGCAGCCCTGGACAGGGAACCTTCTACGAGCAGTACTTC.

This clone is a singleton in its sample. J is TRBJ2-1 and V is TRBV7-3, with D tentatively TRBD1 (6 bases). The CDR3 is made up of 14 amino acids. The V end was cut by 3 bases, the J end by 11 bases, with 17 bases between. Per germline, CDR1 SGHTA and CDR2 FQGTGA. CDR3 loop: CASSFSQGTGQQFF. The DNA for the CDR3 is TGTGCCAGCAGCTTCAGTCAGGGGACCGGACAGCAGTTCTTC.

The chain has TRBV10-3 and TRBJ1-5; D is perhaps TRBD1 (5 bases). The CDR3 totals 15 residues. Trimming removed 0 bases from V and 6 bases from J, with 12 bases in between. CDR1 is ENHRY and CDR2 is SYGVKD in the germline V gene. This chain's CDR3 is CAISESVGGGQPQHF. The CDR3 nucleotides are TGTGCCATCAGTGAGTCGGTAGGCGGGGGTCAGCCCCAGCATTTT.

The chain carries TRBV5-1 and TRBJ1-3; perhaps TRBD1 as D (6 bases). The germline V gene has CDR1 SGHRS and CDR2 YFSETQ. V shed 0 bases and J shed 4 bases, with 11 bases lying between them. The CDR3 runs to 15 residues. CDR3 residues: CASSLATGTGNTIYF. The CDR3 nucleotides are TGCGCCAGCAGCTTGGCCACAGGGACGGGAAACACCATATATTTT.

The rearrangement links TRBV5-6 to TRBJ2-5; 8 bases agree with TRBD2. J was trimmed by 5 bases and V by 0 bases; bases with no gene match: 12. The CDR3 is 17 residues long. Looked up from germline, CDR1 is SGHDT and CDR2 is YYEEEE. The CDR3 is CASSLVGSASGYETQYF. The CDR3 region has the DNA TGTGCCAGCAGCTTGGTGGGGTCGGCTAGCGGGTATGAGACCCAGTACTTC.

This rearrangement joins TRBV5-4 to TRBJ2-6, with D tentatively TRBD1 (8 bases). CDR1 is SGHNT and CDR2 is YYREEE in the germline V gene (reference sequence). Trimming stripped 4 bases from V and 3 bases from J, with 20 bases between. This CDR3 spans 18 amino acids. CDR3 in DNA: TGTGCCAGCAGCCGGGGGGCAGGGGGCGCCTATGGGGCCAACGTCCTGACTTTC. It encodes CASSRGAGGAYGANVLTF.

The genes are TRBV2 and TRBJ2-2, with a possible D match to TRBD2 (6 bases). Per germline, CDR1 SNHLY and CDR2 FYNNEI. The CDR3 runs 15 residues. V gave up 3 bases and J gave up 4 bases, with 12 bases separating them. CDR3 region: CASSDDRGGTGELFF. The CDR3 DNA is TGTGCCAGCAGTGACGACCGGGGAGGCACCGGGGAGCTGTTTTTT.

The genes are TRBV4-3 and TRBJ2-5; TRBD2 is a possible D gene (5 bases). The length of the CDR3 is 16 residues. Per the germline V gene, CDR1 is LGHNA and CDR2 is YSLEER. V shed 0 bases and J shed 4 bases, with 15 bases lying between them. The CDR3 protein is CASSQDSGRSGETQYF. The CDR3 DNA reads TGCGCCAGCAGCCAAGACAGCGGCAGAAGTGGAGAGACCCAGTACTTC.

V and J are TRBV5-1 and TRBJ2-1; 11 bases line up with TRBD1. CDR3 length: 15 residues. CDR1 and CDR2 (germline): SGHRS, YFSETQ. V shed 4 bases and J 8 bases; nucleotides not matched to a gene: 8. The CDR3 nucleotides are TGCGCCAGCAGCCCCCTGGACAGGGGGCCTCATGAGCAGTTCTTC. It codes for CASSPLDRGPHEQFF.

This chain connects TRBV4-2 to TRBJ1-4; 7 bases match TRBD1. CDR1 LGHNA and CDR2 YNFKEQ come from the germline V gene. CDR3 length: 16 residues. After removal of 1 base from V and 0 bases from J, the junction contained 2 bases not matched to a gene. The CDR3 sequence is CASSQATGTTNEKLFF. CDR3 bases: TGTGCCAGCAGCCAAGCGACAGGGACAACTAATGAAAAACTGTTTTTT.

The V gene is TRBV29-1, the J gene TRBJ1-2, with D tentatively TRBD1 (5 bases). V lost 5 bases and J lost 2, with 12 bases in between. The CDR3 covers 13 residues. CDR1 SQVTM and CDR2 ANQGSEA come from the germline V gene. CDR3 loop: CSVLVGGNYGYTF. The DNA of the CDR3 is TGCAGCGTTCTAGTGGGGGGAAACTATGGCTACACCTTC.

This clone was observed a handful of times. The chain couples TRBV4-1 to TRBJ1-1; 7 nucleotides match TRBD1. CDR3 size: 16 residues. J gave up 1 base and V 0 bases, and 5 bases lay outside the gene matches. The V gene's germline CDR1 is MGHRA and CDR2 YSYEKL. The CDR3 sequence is CASSQDDRAGNTEAFF. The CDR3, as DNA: TGCGCCAGCAGCCAAGATGACAGGGCCGGGAACACTGAAGCTTTCTTT.

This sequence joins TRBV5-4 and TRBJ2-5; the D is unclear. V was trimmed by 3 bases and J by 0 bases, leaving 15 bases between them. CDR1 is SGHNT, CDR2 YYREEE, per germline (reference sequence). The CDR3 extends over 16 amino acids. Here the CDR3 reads CASSSPVGSYQETQYF. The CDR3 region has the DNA TGTGCCAGCAGCTCACCGGTCGGTAGCTACCAAGAGACCCAGTACTTC.

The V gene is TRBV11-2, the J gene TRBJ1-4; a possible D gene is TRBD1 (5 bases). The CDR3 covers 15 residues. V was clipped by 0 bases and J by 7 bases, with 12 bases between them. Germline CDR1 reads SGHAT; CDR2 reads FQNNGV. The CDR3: CASSLDGAAFEKLFF. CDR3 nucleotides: TGTGCCAGCAGCTTAGATGGGGCCGCCTTTGAAAAACTGTTTTTT.

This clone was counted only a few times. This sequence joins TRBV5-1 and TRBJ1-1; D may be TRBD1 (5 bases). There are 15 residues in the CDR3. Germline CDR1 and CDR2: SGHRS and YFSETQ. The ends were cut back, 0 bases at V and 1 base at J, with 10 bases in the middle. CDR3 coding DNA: TGCGCCAGCAGCTTGGGGGCAGGGCCGAACACTGAAGCTTTCTTT. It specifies CASSLGAGPNTEAFF.

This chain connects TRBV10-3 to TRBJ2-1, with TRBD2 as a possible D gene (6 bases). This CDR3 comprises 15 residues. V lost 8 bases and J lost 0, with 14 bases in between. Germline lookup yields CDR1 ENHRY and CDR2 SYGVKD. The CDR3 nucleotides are TGTGCCATCGGCAAGCGGGTGAGCTCCTACAATGAGCAGTTCTTC. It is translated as CAIGKRVSSYNEQFF.

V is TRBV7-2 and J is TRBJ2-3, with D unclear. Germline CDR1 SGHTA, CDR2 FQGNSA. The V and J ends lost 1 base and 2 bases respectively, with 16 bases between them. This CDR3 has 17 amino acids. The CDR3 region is CASSLGQANRNTDTQYF. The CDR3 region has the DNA TGTGCCAGCAGCTTAGGGCAGGCGAACCGAAACACAGATACGCAGTATTTT.

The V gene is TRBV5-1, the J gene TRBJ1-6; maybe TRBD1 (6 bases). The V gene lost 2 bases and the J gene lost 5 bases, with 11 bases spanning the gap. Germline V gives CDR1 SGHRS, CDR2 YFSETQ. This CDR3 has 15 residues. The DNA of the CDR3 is TGCGCCAGCAGCTTACCGACAGGTCATAATTCACCCCTCCACTTT. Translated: CASSLPTGHNSPLHF.

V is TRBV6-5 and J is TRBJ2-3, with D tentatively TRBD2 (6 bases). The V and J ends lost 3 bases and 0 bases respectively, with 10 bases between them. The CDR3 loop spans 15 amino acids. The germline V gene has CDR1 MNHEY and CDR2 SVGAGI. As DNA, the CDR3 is TGTGCCAGCAGTTATGCCCGGGGGAGCACAGATACGCAGTATTTT. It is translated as CASSYARGSTDTQYF.

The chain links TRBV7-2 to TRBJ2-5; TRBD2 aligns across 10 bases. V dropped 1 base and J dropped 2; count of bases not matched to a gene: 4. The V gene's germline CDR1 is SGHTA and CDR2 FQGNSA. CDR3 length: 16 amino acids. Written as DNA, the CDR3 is TGTGCCAGCAGCTTAGTCGAGCGGGGGGGACAAGAGACCCAGTACTTC. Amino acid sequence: CASSLVERGGQETQYF.

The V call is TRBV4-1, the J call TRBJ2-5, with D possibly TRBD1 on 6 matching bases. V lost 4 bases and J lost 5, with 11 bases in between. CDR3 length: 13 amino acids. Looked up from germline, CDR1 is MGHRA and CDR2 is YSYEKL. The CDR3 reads CASSLGTLETQYF. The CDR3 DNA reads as TGCGCCAGCAGCCTAGGGACATTGGAGACCCAGTACTTC.

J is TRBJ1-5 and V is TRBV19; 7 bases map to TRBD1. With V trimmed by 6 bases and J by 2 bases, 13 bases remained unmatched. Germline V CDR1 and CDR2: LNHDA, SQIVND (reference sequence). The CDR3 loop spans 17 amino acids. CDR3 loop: CASRLGQVGGRNQPQHF. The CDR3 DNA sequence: TGTGCCAGTAGGCTTGGACAGGTAGGAGGGCGCAATCAGCCCCAGCATTTT. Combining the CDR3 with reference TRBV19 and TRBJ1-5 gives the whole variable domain DGGITQSPKYLFRKEGQNVTLSCEQNLNHDAMYWYRQDPGQGLRLIYYSQIVNDFQKGDIAEGYSVSREKKESFPLTVTSAQKNPTAFYLCASRLGQVGGRNQPQHFGDGTRLSIL.

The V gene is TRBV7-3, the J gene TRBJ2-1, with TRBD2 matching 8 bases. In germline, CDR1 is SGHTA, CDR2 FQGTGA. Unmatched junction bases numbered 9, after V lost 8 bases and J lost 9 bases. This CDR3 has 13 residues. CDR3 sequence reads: CASGGTSGSEQFF. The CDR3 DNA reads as TGTGCCAGCGGGGGGACTAGTGGCAGTGAGCAGTTCTTC.

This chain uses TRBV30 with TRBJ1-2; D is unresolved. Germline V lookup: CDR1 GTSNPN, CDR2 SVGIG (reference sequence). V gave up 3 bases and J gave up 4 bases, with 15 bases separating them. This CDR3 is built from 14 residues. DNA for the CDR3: TGTGCCTGGAGCCGAGGGCCAGGCTCCTATGGCTACACCTTC. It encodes CAWSRGPGSYGYTF.

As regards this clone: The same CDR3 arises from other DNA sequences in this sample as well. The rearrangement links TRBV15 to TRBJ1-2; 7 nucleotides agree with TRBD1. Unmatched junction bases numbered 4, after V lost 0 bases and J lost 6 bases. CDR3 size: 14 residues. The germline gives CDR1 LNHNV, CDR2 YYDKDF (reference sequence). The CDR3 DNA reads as TGTGCCACCAGCAGAGATCCCACAGGGGATGGCTACACCTTC. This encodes CATSRDPTGDGYTF.

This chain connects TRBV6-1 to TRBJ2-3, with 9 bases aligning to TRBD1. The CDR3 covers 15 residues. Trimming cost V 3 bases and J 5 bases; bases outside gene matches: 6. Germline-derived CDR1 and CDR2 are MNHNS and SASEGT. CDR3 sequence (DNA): TGTGCCAGCAGTGACCGGGACAGGGTGGTAGATACGCAGTATTTT. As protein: CASSDRDRVVDTQYF.

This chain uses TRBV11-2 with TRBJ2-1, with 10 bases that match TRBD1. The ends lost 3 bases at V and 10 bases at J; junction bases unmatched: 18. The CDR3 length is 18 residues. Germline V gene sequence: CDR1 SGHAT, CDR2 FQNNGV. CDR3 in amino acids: CASSFPDRGPKDPMEQFF. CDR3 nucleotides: TGTGCCAGCAGCTTCCCCGACAGGGGGCCGAAGGACCCAATGGAGCAGTTCTTC.

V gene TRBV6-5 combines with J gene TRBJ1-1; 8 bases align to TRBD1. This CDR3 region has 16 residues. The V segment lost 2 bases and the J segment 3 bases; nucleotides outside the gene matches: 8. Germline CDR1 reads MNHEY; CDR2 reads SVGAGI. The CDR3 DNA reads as TGTGCCAGCAGTTACGGGTGGACAGGGCAGGACACTGAAGCTTTCTTT. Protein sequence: CASSYGWTGQDTEAFF.